What follows are 24 T cell receptor beta chains derived from one specimen sequenced in a study of T cell repertoires in cytomegalovirus infection. From the reads, TCRdb called clonotypes with MiXCR, one entry per CDR3 protein. The sample yields 680,000 or so distinct CDR3 sequences, 33% seen once. No antigens are known for them. Here the sequenced sample was cultured PBMCs, taken from culture after CMV antigen stimulation. The origin of the receptors is a human donor in good health (CMV status not recorded). Some clones in this sample may be carry-over from other donors' samples.

V usage is TRBV19 and J usage is TRBJ1-5; D call uncertain. Germline values: CDR1 LNHDA, CDR2 SQIVND (reference sequence). V gave up 3 bases and J gave up 3 bases, with 3 bases separating them. The CDR3 spans 12 residues. The chain's CDR3 is CASSIPNQPQHF. CDR3 DNA sequence: TGTGCCAGTAGTATCCCCAATCAGCCCCAGCATTTT.

This clonotype was counted a few times. V is TRBV7-6 and J is TRBJ2-1; 7 nucleotides line up with TRBD2. V lost 5 bases to trimming and J lost 3 bases; unmatched junction nucleotides: 4. CDR3 length: 14 residues. Germline V CDR1 and CDR2: SGHVS, FNYEAQ. The CDR3 protein is CASSPGGHYNEQFF. CDR3 bases: TGTGCCAGCAGCCCGGGAGGCCACTACAATGAGCAGTTCTTC. Together with reference TRBV7-6 and TRBJ2-1, the CDR3 gives the full variable domain: GAGVSQSPRYKVTKRGQDVALRCDPISGHVSLYWYRQALGQGPEFLTYFNYEAQQDKSGLPNDRFSAERPEGSISTLTIQRTEQRDSAMYRCASSPGGHYNEQFFGPGTRLTVL.

A single count supports this clonotype. This chain joins TRBV6-6 and TRBJ2-1; 9 bases are a match to TRBD1. The CDR3 has 16 amino acids. Germline lookup yields CDR1 MNHNY and CDR2 SVGAGI (reference sequence). J gave up 5 bases and V 5 bases, and 10 bases lay outside the gene matches. DNA for the CDR3: TGTGCCAGCAGTGACAGGGGGGCTCGGTCTGACAATGAGCAGTTCTTC. This sequence encodes CASSDRGARSDNEQFF.

V is TRBV7-2 and J is TRBJ1-2; D remains unclear. V was clipped by 1 base and J by 4 bases, with 16 bases between them. Germline values: CDR1 SGHTA, CDR2 FQGNSA. This CDR3 contains 16 residues. The CDR3 DNA reads as TGTGCCAGCAGCTTAGTCTCGGGAGCGTCAGCCTATGGCTACACCTTC. Its protein product is CASSLVSGASAYGYTF.

V gene TRBV12-3 or TRBV12-4 combines with J gene TRBJ2-2; tentatively, D is TRBD2 (6 bases). There are 14 residues in the CDR3. With 3 bases removed from V and 6 bases from J, the gap between germline ends came to 11 bases. Here the CDR3 DNA reads TGTGCCAGCAGTTTCCAGATAGCGGCCGGGGAGCTGTTTTTT. Translated, it gives CASSFQIAAGELFF.

The chain uses TRBV7-6 and TRBJ2-3; 10 bases match TRBD2. Per the germline V gene, CDR1 is SGHVS and CDR2 is FNYEAQ. V lost 4 bases to trimming and J lost 0 bases; unmatched junction nucleotides: 10. The length of the CDR3 is 18 residues. This CDR3 reads CASSSGPGLASSTDTQYF. The CDR3 region has the DNA TGTGCCAGCAGCTCCGGGCCGGGACTAGCGTCTAGCACAGATACGCAGTATTTT.

This chain joins TRBV2 and TRBJ2-5; 9 bases match TRBD1. With 8 bases clipped from V and 4 bases from J, the junction kept 5 bases outside the gene matches. CDR1 SNHLY and CDR2 FYNNEI come from the germline V gene. The CDR3 has 13 residues. Here the CDR3 reads CASGETGGETQYF. Here the CDR3 DNA reads TGTGCCAGCGGAGAGACAGGGGGAGAGACCCAGTACTTC.

The chain employs TRBV7-8 and TRBJ1-2; the D gene is possibly TRBD1 (5 bases). Trimming left V 1 base short and J 4 bases short, with 10 bases between. The CDR3 sequence is 14 residues long. The germline V gene encodes CDR1 SGHVS and CDR2 FQNEAQ. The chain's CDR3 is CASSLGTGVYGYTF. The CDR3, as DNA: TGTGCCAGCAGCTTAGGGACGGGGGTCTATGGCTACACCTTC.

This clonotype was seen a few times. This chain uses TRBV7-9 with TRBJ2-7, with 11 bases that match TRBD2. The germline V gene has CDR1 SEHNR and CDR2 FQNEAQ (reference sequence). V gave up 3 bases and J gave up 3 bases; unmatched junction bases: 1. The CDR3 totals 14 residues. CDR3 region: CASSLGLAVYEQYF. Written as DNA, the CDR3 is TGTGCCAGCAGCTTGGGACTAGCGGTCTACGAGCAGTACTTC.

This sequence joins TRBV29-1 and TRBJ2-3; 9 bases match TRBD2. The CDR3 consists of 14 residues. V lost 7 bases to trimming and J lost 0 bases; unmatched junction nucleotides: 5. The germline gives CDR1 SQVTM, CDR2 ANQGSEA. CDR3 region: CSALLAGSTDTQYF. The CDR3 nucleotides read TGCAGCGCGCTCCTAGCGGGAAGCACAGATACGCAGTATTTT.

This clonotype was counted between two and nine times. V is TRBV4-2 and J is TRBJ1-2; D remains ambiguous. CDR3 size: 16 residues. Trimming took off 0 bases at V and 5 bases at J, with 16 bases between the two ends. CDR1 LGHNA and CDR2 YNFKEQ come from the germline V gene. As DNA, the CDR3 is TGTGCCAGCAGCCAAGATTCTGTGCCGGTACAGTATGGCTACACCTTC. Translation gives CASSQDSVPVQYGYTF.

This clonotype was detected ten times or more. The V gene is TRBV7-8, the J gene TRBJ2-1; unclear D gene. Germline-derived CDR1 and CDR2 are SGHVS and FQNEAQ. Trimming shortened V by 1 base and J by 4 bases, and 8 bases separated the two germline ends. The CDR3 has 14 residues. The DNA of the CDR3 is TGTGCCAGCAGCTTAGTCGTCATGTACAATGAGCAGTTCTTC. It translates to CASSLVVMYNEQFF.

The sample holds a few counts of this clonotype. The J gene is TRBJ2-5, the V gene TRBV12-3 or TRBV12-4; no reliable D call. This CDR3 contains 16 residues. Trimming cost V 3 bases and J 2 bases, with 16 bases left between them. The CDR3 region is CASSFGVLTEQETQYF. The CDR3 DNA is TGTGCCAGCAGTTTTGGGGTTCTAACAGAACAAGAGACCCAGTACTTC.

This clonotype was found many times. CDR3 sequence: CACGQGTNEKLFF. CDR3 nucleotides: TGTGCCTGCGGACAGGGAACTAATGAAAAACTGTTTTTT. The rearrangement uses TRBV6-1 and TRBJ1-4, with 8 bases lining up with TRBD1. The CDR3 has 13 amino acids. Trimming cost V 11 bases and J 1 base; bases outside gene matches: 3. Germline values: CDR1 MNHNS, CDR2 SASEGT.

The sample holds one count of this clonotype. The chain employs TRBV20-1 and TRBJ1-5, with a tentative D call TRBD1 (6 bases). The CDR3 is made up of 16 amino acids. Germline V gives CDR1 DFQATT, CDR2 SNEGSKA (reference sequence). Trimming took off 3 bases at V and 0 bases at J, with 15 bases between the two ends. The CDR3 region is CSARGMGGASNQPQHF. The CDR3, as DNA: TGCAGTGCTAGGGGTATGGGGGGGGCTAGCAATCAGCCCCAGCATTTT.

Many counts were recorded for this clonotype. This chain connects TRBV7-2 to TRBJ2-1; maybe TRBD2 (5 bases). From germline, CDR1 is SGHTA and CDR2 FQGNSA. CDR3 length: 14 amino acids. The V end was cut by 3 bases, the J end by 8 bases, with 14 bases between. The CDR3 spells CASSFSRVFDEQFF. DNA for the CDR3: TGTGCCAGCAGCTTCTCGAGGGTTTTTGATGAGCAGTTCTTC. The full variable domain, rest sourced from reference TRBV7-2 and TRBJ2-1, is GAGVSQSPSNKVTEKGKDVELRCDPISGHTALYWYRQSLGQGLEFLIYFQGNSAPDKSGLPSDRFSAERTGGSVSTLTIQRTQQEDSAVYLCASSFSRVFDEQFFGPGTRLTVL.

The gene calls are TRBV20-1 and TRBJ1-2; 8 bases map to TRBD1. Germline V gene sequence: CDR1 DFQATT, CDR2 SNEGSKA (reference sequence). The CDR3 spans 14 residues. With V trimmed by 5 bases and J by 5 bases, 10 bases remained unmatched. The CDR3, as DNA: TGCAGTGCTGGAAGACAGGGGTCAAGATATGGCTACACCTTC. Translated: CSAGRQGSRYGYTF.

This clonotype has more than one count but fewer than ten. The gene calls are TRBV28 and TRBJ1-2; D ambiguous. The length of the CDR3 is 13 residues. The V and J ends lost 2 bases and 3 bases respectively, with 7 bases between them. Germline CDR1 MDHEN, CDR2 SYDVKM. CDR3 amino acids: CASSLEPDYGYTF. The CDR3 nucleotides read TGTGCCAGCAGTTTAGAGCCAGACTATGGCTACACCTTC.

This rearrangement joins TRBV5-4 to TRBJ2-1; 11 bases agree with TRBD1. CDR1 and CDR2 from the germline V gene are SGHNT and YYREEE (reference sequence). Trimming at V came to 0 bases and at J to 0 bases, leaving 11 bases not matched to a gene. This CDR3 has 20 amino acids. CDR3 region: CASSLGVTGQGEGSYNEQFF. In nucleotides, the CDR3 is TGTGCCAGCAGCTTGGGGGTAACGGGACAGGGGGAGGGCTCCTACAATGAGCAGTTCTTC.

This chain joins TRBV11-2 and TRBJ2-1; 9 nucleotides line up with TRBD2. The CDR3 covers 15 residues. Trimming at V came to 4 bases and at J to 9 bases, leaving 10 bases not matched to a gene. Per germline, CDR1 SGHAT and CDR2 FQNNGV. CDR3 nucleotides: TGTGCCAGCAGCTCCGGGGTAGCGGGAGTATCTGAGCAGTTCTTC. This gives the protein CASSSGVAGVSEQFF. Filled out from reference TRBV11-2 and TRBJ2-1, the complete variable domain reads EAGVAQSPRYKIIEKRQSVAFWCNPISGHATLYWYQQILGQGPKLLIQFQNNGVVDDSQLPKDRFSAERLKGVDSTLKIQPAKLEDSAVYLCASSSGVAGVSEQFFGPGTRLTVL.

This rearrangement joins TRBV5-4 to TRBJ2-7; 7 positions agree with TRBD2. This CDR3 is built from 15 residues. V lost 3 bases and J lost 2; bases outside the gene matches: 8. CDR1 and CDR2 (germline): SGHNT, YYREEE (reference sequence). In DNA form, the CDR3 reads TGTGCCAGCAGCTCGGCGGCGGGAGACCCCTACGAGCAGTACTTC. Its protein is CASSSAAGDPYEQYF. The full variable domain, in which reference TRBV5-4 and TRBJ2-7 provide the parts outside the CDR3, is ETGVTQSPTHLIKTRGQQVTLRCSSQSGHNTVSWYQQALGQGPQFIFQYYREEENGRGNFPPRFSGLQFPNYSSELNVNALELDDSALYLCASSSAAGDPYEQYFGPGTRLTVT.

This clonotype appeared a few times. CDR3 loop: CSARVRPGRAETQYF. As DNA, the CDR3 is TGCAGTGCTAGAGTTCGGCCAGGGAGGGCGGAGACCCAGTACTTC. The gene calls are TRBV20-1 and TRBJ2-5; 7 nucleotides line up with TRBD2. The CDR3 has 15 residues. V lost 1 base and J lost 5; bases outside the gene matches: 10. The germline V gene has CDR1 DFQATT and CDR2 SNEGSKA (reference sequence).

This clonotype was counted only a few times. J is TRBJ2-5 and V is TRBV5-1; D unresolved. V was trimmed by 7 bases and J by 2 bases, leaving 9 bases between them. The germline gives CDR1 SGHRS, CDR2 YFSETQ. The CDR3 has 12 amino acids. The CDR3 region has the DNA TGCGCCAGCCGCCTAGGTCAAGAGACCCAGTACTTC. It translates to CASRLGQETQYF.

The chain joins TRBV12-5 to TRBJ2-5; no reliable D call. CDR1 LGHNT and CDR2 FRNRAP come from the germline V gene. Deletions cut 7 bases from V and 4 bases from J, with 7 bases between. The CDR3 is made up of 11 amino acids. The CDR3 sequence is CASASRETQYF. CDR3 DNA sequence: TGTGCTAGTGCCTCTCGAGAGACCCAGTACTTC.